This TCR beta chain was retrieved from a study of CD8 T cells in Susac syndrome. Study information: Blood was drawn from Susac syndrome patients while they were therapy-naive, on corticosteroids, or on intravenous immunoglobulin alone.

Study-level findings and limits: Across the total CD8+ repertoires, 15 to 20 Susac-specific public clones were detected, and across the CD8+ TEMRA repertoires, 5 or 6 such clones were detected.

Random hexamers served to reverse transcribe about 0.45 to 1 ug RNA. Amplification of TCR beta CDR3 used immunoSEQ multiplex PCR across 54 Vbeta and 13 Jbeta. From the immunoSEQ multiplex PCR reads, TCRdb called clonotypes with MiXCR, one entry per CDR3 protein. The sample consists of 95,000 to 150,000 distinct CDR3 sequences, 90% to 95% of them appearing once. A word on this clonotype: Its matching antigen is unknown.

The CDR3 has 15 residues. V gave up 0 bases and J gave up 1 base, with 5 bases separating them. The germline gives CDR1 SGDLS, CDR2 YYNGEE. TEMRA cells were FACS-enriched, with CD8+ and CD4+ T cells isolated negatively. The chain links TRBV9 to TRBJ2-6; D ambiguous. This sequence was found in a human donor with Susac syndrome. Material for sequencing was CD8+ T cells from PBMCs. The CDR3 sequence is CASSVAGSGANVLTF. CDR3 nucleotide sequence: TGTGCCAGCAGCGTAGCTGGATCTGGGGCCAACGTCCTGACTTTC.